The 28 T cell receptor beta chains in this list originate from one sample, sequenced in a study of CD8 T cells in Susac syndrome. The RNA input was roughly 0.45 to 1 ug, and it was reverse transcribed with random hexamers. A single record per CDR3 protein comes from TCRdb applying MiXCR to the immunoSEQ multiplex PCR reads. The data contain 110,000 or so distinct CDR3 sequences, roughly 92% of them singletons. Material for sequencing was CD8+ T cells from PBMCs. These receptors came from a human donor in good health.

V usage is TRBV5-1 and J usage is TRBJ2-1; D gene ambiguous. CDR3 length equals 13 residues. Trimming took 4 bases from V and 5 from J, leaving 10 bases between them. In germline, CDR1 is SGHRS, CDR2 YFSETQ. The CDR3: CASSADTHNEQFF. CDR3 in DNA: TGCGCCAGCAGCGCAGACACCCACAATGAGCAGTTCTTC.

The chain joins TRBV5-1 to TRBJ1-2, with TRBD1 matching over 7 bases. The CDR3 consists of 16 residues. In germline, CDR1 is SGHRS, CDR2 YFSETQ. J lost 8 bases, V lost 5 bases, and 18 bases had no gene match. As DNA, the CDR3 is TGCGCCAGCAGTTCGGAGGCGAGGGACAGACCGGGGGGCTACACCTTC. This translates into CASSSEARDRPGGYTF.

This clonotype appeared a single time. The chain has TRBV29-1 and TRBJ2-5; D unresolved. The germline CDR1 and CDR2 sequences are SQVTM and ANQGSEA. Trimming removed 6 bases at V and 4 bases at J, with 9 bases between. This CDR3 is 11 amino acids long. This CDR3 reads CSVGPAETQYF. The CDR3 nucleotides are TGCAGCGTCGGGCCGGCAGAGACCCAGTACTTC.

The chain links TRBV12-3 or TRBV12-4 to TRBJ1-5; the D is unclear. Trimming removed 6 bases at V and 9 bases at J, with 12 bases between. CDR3 size: 12 residues. Here the CDR3 reads CASRSGAWPQHF. DNA of the CDR3: TGTGCCAGCAGATCCGGTGCGTGGCCCCAGCATTTT.

This clonotype was recorded once. The chain combines TRBV7-9 with TRBJ1-6; D unresolved. CDR1 and CDR2 (germline): SEHNR, FQNEAQ (reference sequence). Trimming shortened V by 5 bases and J by 0 bases, and 8 bases separated the two germline ends. There are 15 residues in the CDR3. CDR3 DNA sequence: TGTGCCAGCAGCCCCCAACCCTCCTATAATTCACCCCTCCACTTT. Protein sequence: CASSPQPSYNSPLHF.

V is TRBV6-2 or TRBV6-3 and J is TRBJ2-1; D tentatively fits TRBD1 or TRBD2 (6 bases each). Germline V gives CDR1 MNHEY, CDR2 SVGEGT. The CDR3 sequence is 11 residues long. Trimming shortened V by 4 bases and J by 11 bases, and 9 bases separated the two germline ends. The CDR3 DNA follows: TGTGCCAGCAGTTGGGGGGCCAAGCAGTTCTTC. Amino acids: CASSWGAKQFF.

The V gene is TRBV6-5, the J gene TRBJ1-2; 10 positions match TRBD1. Germline trimming cut 5 bases from V and 4 bases from J; bases unmatched to any gene: 7. The CDR3 is made up of 15 amino acids. Germline V gene data show CDR1 as MNHEY and CDR2 as SVGAGI. The DNA for the CDR3 is TGTGCCAGCAGTCAAACCGGGACAGGGGCCTATGGCTACACCTTC. Protein: CASSQTGTGAYGYTF.

Worth noting for this clonotype: At one end the junction does not follow the germline gene, possibly because of a read error. This chain joins TRBV14 and TRBJ2-5; D is undetermined. The CDR3 loop spans 12 amino acids. Germline V gives CDR1 SGHDN, CDR2 FVKESK. The CDR3 bases are TGTGCCAGCGGCCAAGATCGGGAGACCCAGTACTTC. Residues: CASGQDRETQYF.

The chain carries TRBV29-1 and TRBJ1-1; maybe TRBD1 (6 bases). The V and J ends lost 7 bases and 8 bases respectively, with 17 bases between them. The length of the CDR3 is 12 residues. Germline loops: CDR1 SQVTM, CDR2 ANQGSEA. CDR3 loop: CSAGHPQGEAFF. In nucleotides, the CDR3 is TGCAGCGCGGGACACCCTCAAGGGGAAGCTTTCTTT.

This chain connects TRBV20-1 to TRBJ1-5; possibly TRBD1 for D (5 bases). The V end lost 0 bases, the J end lost 5 bases, and 17 bases lay between the germline ends. This CDR3 spans 16 amino acids. The germline V gene has CDR1 DFQATT and CDR2 SNEGSKA (reference sequence). The CDR3 nucleotides read TGCAGTGCTAGAGAGGATCCAGGGAGCCCCTATCAGCCCCAGCATTTT. Amino acid sequence: CSAREDPGSPYQPQHF.

CDR3 coding DNA: TGTGCCAGCAAGGCAGAAAGTAGCACTGAAGCTTTCTTT. Its protein is CASKAESSTEAFF. The rearrangement joins TRBV11-3 to TRBJ1-1; D is unresolved. The ends were cut back, 7 bases at V and 4 bases at J, with 13 bases in the middle. Germline V lookup: CDR1 SGHNT, CDR2 YENEEA. This CDR3 has 13 amino acids.

The chain couples TRBV12-3 or TRBV12-4 to TRBJ1-2, with D perhaps matching TRBD1 (6 bases). V gave up 5 bases and J gave up 3 bases, with 13 bases separating them. The CDR3 covers 14 residues. The CDR3 region has the DNA TGTGCCAGCAGTCCACAGGGTGTGTACTATGGCTACACCTTC. It codes for CASSPQGVYYGYTF.

This clonotype came up once. This chain connects TRBV9 to TRBJ2-1, with 9 nucleotides matching TRBD2. V was pared by 2 bases and J by 0 bases, with 0 bases of the junction left unmatched. The germline gives CDR1 SGDLS, CDR2 YYNGEE. The CDR3 sequence is 15 residues long. DNA of the CDR3: TGTGCCAGCAGCGTGACTAGCGGCTCCTACAATGAGCAGTTCTTC. It codes for CASSVTSGSYNEQFF.

V usage is TRBV5-5 and J usage is TRBJ1-1; D is perhaps TRBD1 (5 bases). The CDR3 is 17 amino acids. The germline V gene encodes CDR1 SGHKS and CDR2 YYEKEE (reference sequence). V gave up 0 bases and J gave up 0 bases, with 15 bases separating them. In DNA, the CDR3 is TGTGCCAGCAGCTTGGCCGGGACCGAGTACATGAACACTGAAGCTTTCTTT. As protein: CASSLAGTEYMNTEAFF.

This chain links TRBV5-1 with TRBJ2-1; 8 nucleotides match TRBD2. Germline CDR1 is SGHRS and CDR2 is YFSETQ. Trimming took 3 bases from V and 4 from J; bases not matched to a gene: 6. The CDR3 is made up of 15 amino acids. CDR3 region: CASSSSSGLYNEQFF. CDR3 coding DNA: TGCGCCAGCAGCTCGTCTAGCGGGCTGTACAATGAGCAGTTCTTC.

V is TRBV4-2 and J is TRBJ2-2; TRBD1 matches at 7 bases. CDR3 length: 16 amino acids. The junction had 5 bases not matched to a gene; V was cut back by 4 bases and J by 0 bases. The germline CDR1 and CDR2 sequences are LGHNA and YNFKEQ. CDR3 in DNA: TGTGCCAGCAGCCCTAGGGGGCACTCGAACACCGGGGAGCTGTTTTTT. It specifies CASSPRGHSNTGELFF.

In DNA form, the CDR3 reads TGCAGTGCTGGTCCTAGCGGGATGGGGAATGAGCAGTTCTTC. Its protein is CSAGPSGMGNEQFF. This sequence joins TRBV20-1 and TRBJ2-1; 9 bases match TRBD2. Germline loops: CDR1 DFQATT, CDR2 SNEGSKA (reference sequence). This CDR3 has 14 residues. V was clipped by 5 bases and J by 7 bases; unmatched bases: 9.

This chain links TRBV29-1 with TRBJ1-1; 9 nucleotides match TRBD1. The CDR3 runs 17 residues. V lost 1 base and J lost 4; bases outside the gene matches: 13. From germline, CDR1 is SQVTM and CDR2 ANQGSEA. The CDR3 here is CSVEGWDRVYGGTEAFF. CDR3 DNA sequence: TGCAGCGTTGAAGGGTGGGACAGGGTGTACGGGGGCACTGAAGCTTTCTTT.

V is TRBV3-1 and J is TRBJ2-7; D might be TRBD2 (7 bases). This CDR3 spans 17 amino acids. Trimming shortened V by 0 bases and J by 1 base, and 16 bases separated the two germline ends. The germline V gene has CDR1 LGHDT and CDR2 YNNKEL (reference sequence). The CDR3 protein is CASSQDGRGLWSYEQYF. CDR3 DNA sequence: TGTGCCAGCAGCCAAGATGGGCGGGGGCTCTGGTCCTACGAGCAGTACTTC.

J is TRBJ1-1 and V is TRBV28; D is possibly TRBD1 (5 bases). Germline values: CDR1 MDHEN, CDR2 SYDVKM. The CDR3 has 15 residues. V was cut by 8 bases and J by 3 bases, with 19 bases left in between. In DNA, the CDR3 is TGTGCCAGCCGAACAGGCGGCGGGAGTGACACTGAAGCTTTCTTT. Encoded protein: CASRTGGGSDTEAFF.

V and J are TRBV27 and TRBJ2-7, with no clear D. The CDR3 spans 12 residues. Germline V gene sequence: CDR1 MNHEY, CDR2 SMNVEV (reference sequence). V lost 3 bases and J 3 bases, leaving 6 bases between the germline ends. CDR3 coding DNA: TGTGCCAGCAGTTTTTGGGGCTACGAGCAGTACTTC. As protein: CASSFWGYEQYF.

The chain is built from TRBV20-1 and TRBJ2-4; D not certain. Germline-derived CDR1 and CDR2 are DFQATT and SNEGSKA (reference sequence). Trimming stripped 7 bases from V and 5 bases from J, with 15 bases between. CDR3 size: 13 residues. CDR3 coding DNA: TGCAGTGGAGGCACTGCCGTCCAAAACATTCAGTACTTC. It is translated as CSGGTAVQNIQYF.

The chain joins TRBV25-1 to TRBJ2-1; 8 bases line up with TRBD2. J lost 7 bases, V lost 1 base, and 9 bases had no gene match. Germline CDR1 is MGHDK and CDR2 is SYGVNS. The CDR3 contains 16 residues. CDR3 sequence: CASSEFLAGSRNEQFF. The CDR3 coding sequence is TGTGCCAGCAGTGAATTTCTAGCGGGTTCTAGGAATGAGCAGTTCTTC.

The V call is TRBV2, the J call TRBJ1-1, with TRBD1 matching over 9 bases. CDR1 and CDR2 from the germline V gene are SNHLY and FYNNEI. The ends lost 6 bases at V and 6 bases at J; junction bases unmatched: 11. This CDR3 is 15 amino acids long. Here the CDR3 DNA reads TGTGCCAGCAGGTACCTGGGACAGGGAGGATCTGAAGCTTTCTTT. Protein product: CASRYLGQGGSEAFF.

V is TRBV27 and J is TRBJ2-7, with 9 nucleotides matching TRBD1. V lost 4 bases and J lost 2; bases outside the gene matches: 6. CDR3 length equals 15 residues. Germline-derived CDR1 and CDR2 are MNHEY and SMNVEV (reference sequence). The CDR3 spells CASSSTGGVAYEQYF. The CDR3, as DNA: TGTGCCAGCAGTTCCACAGGGGGCGTCGCCTACGAGCAGTACTTC.

The chain has TRBV2 and TRBJ2-3; D unclear. This CDR3 spans 14 amino acids. V shed 3 bases and J shed 1 base, with 8 bases lying between them. Germline values: CDR1 SNHLY, CDR2 FYNNEI. The CDR3 region is CASSDPPRTDTQYF. CDR3 coding DNA: TGTGCCAGCAGTGACCCGCCGCGCACAGATACGCAGTATTTT.

The chain employs TRBV9 and TRBJ2-1; D may be TRBD1 or TRBD2 (5 bases each). Germline V gives CDR1 SGDLS, CDR2 YYNGEE. V lost 7 bases and J lost 10, with 15 bases in between. The CDR3 has 12 amino acids. CDR3 region: CASGTLQSEQFF. CDR3 DNA: TGTGCCAGCGGGACCTTACAATCCGAGCAGTTCTTC.

This clonotype was detected only a few times. The chain employs TRBV7-9 and TRBJ2-7; D is perhaps TRBD1 (5 bases). V lost 10 bases and J 3 bases, leaving 16 bases between the germline ends. The CDR3 consists of 13 residues. Germline lookup yields CDR1 SEHNR and CDR2 FQNEAQ (reference sequence). This CDR3 reads CAILPKDSYEQYF. CDR3 bases: TGTGCCATCTTGCCTAAAGACAGCTACGAGCAGTACTTC.